These T cell receptor beta chains were read from a single sample in a study of Graves' ophthalmopathy and Graves' hyperthyroidism. In TCRdb, the multiplex PCR reads were re-called with MiXCR into one record per CDR3 protein. The sample holds about 620,000 distinct CDR3 sequences, about a fifth seen once. What was sequenced was peripheral blood. The receptors shown here come from a woman younger than 35 with stable Graves' hyperthyroidism. Some clones in this sample may be carry-over from other donors' samples. Both conserved end residues are part of each CDR3. Each record gives: CDR3 length, D gene, V gene, clone size, J gene, CDR3 DNA, CDR3 protein. The D gene is left open where the match is weak. Clone size is stated in some rows and not others, as once, few, many or a class when expanded.

length: 13; D: NA; V: TRBV7-8; size: once; J: TRBJ1-1; DNA: TGTGCCAGCAGCCGTAAGATGAACACTGAAGCTTTCTTT; CDR3: CASSRKMNTEAFF
length: 15; D: TRBD1; V: TRBV12-3/TRBV12-4; size: many; J: TRBJ1-6; DNA: TGTGCCAGCACCCTAGGACAGGGGGCTAATTCACCCCTCCACTTT; CDR3: CASTLGQGANSPLHF
length: 16; D: TRBD2; V: TRBV27; size: NA; J: TRBJ2-5; DNA: TGTGCCAGCAGTTTACGGGCTAGCGGGGGGGAAGAGACCCAGTACTTC; CDR3: CASSLRASGGEETQYF
length: 15; D: NA; V: TRBV7-3; size: many; J: TRBJ2-7; DNA: TGTGCCAGCAGCTTAACGGGTGCCGGGAGCCACGAGCAGTACTTC; CDR3: CASSLTGAGSHEQYF
length: 14; D: NA; V: TRBV6-2/TRBV6-3; size: many; J: TRBJ1-5; DNA: TGTGCCAGCAGAGGGGGATATAGCAATCAGCCCCAGCATTTT; CDR3: CASRGGYSNQPQHF
length: 16; D: TRBD1; V: TRBV15; size: NA; J: TRBJ2-2; DNA: TGTGCCACCAGCAGAGATCGCGAGCAGGGGGCCGGGGAGCTGTTTTTT; CDR3: CATSRDREQGAGELFF
length: 16; D: NA; V: TRBV12-3/TRBV12-4; size: many; J: TRBJ1-1; DNA: TGTGCCAGCACACTCCGACCAGTGTCTATGAACACTGAAGCTTTCTTT; CDR3: CASTLRPVSMNTEAFF
length: 14; D: NA; V: TRBV27; size: NA; J: TRBJ1-2; DNA: TGTGCCAGCAGTTTATTAGGCAGGGAGGATGGCTACACCTTC; CDR3: CASSLLGREDGYTF
length: 15; D: TRBD1; V: TRBV12-3/TRBV12-4; size: many; J: TRBJ2-5; DNA: TGTGCCAGCAGGACAGGGGCCGTGCTCGCGGAGACCCAGTACTTC; CDR3: CASRTGAVLAETQYF
length: 16; D: TRBD2; V: TRBV7-3; size: many; J: TRBJ2-4; DNA: TGTGCCAGCAGCTTAAGGCGGGAGGAAGCCAAAAACATTCAGTACTTC; CDR3: CASSLRREEAKNIQYF
length: 11; D: TRBD1; V: TRBV12-3/TRBV12-4; size: many; J: TRBJ1-2; DNA: TGTGCCAGCTCCAGGGGGCGAGGCTACACCTTC; CDR3: CASSRGRGYTF
length: 15; D: NA; V: TRBV9; size: many; J: TRBJ1-1; DNA: TGTGCCAGCAGCGTGGAGGGGTCAAGGGACACTGAAGCTTTCTTT; CDR3: CASSVEGSRDTEAFF
length: 13; D: NA; V: TRBV19; size: NA; J: TRBJ1-1; DNA: TGTGCCAGTAGTATACGGGAGGGGGCTGAAGCTTTCTTT; CDR3: CASSIREGAEAFF
length: 16; D: NA; V: TRBV11-1; size: many; J: TRBJ1-3; DNA: TGTGCCAGCAGCTTAGCGCTTGGCAGCTCTGGAAACACCATATATTTT; CDR3: CASSLALGSSGNTIYF
length: 13; D: NA; V: TRBV12-3/TRBV12-4; size: NA; J: TRBJ2-7; DNA: TGTGCCAGCAGCGTCCAGGAGACCTACGAGCAGTACTTC; CDR3: CASSVQETYEQYF
length: 16; D: TRBD1; V: TRBV12-3/TRBV12-4; size: NA; J: TRBJ1-5; DNA: TGTGCCAGCAGCCGTTTGGGGACAGGGGACAATCAGCCCCAGCATTTT; CDR3: CASSRLGTGDNQPQHF
length: 14; D: TRBD1; V: TRBV28; size: many; J: TRBJ1-2; DNA: TGTGCCAGCAGTACCCTCACAGGGGTACGTGGCTACACCTTC; CDR3: CASSTLTGVRGYTF
length: 18; D: NA; V: TRBV20-1; size: NA; J: TRBJ1-6; DNA: TGCAGTGCTAGAGATCTGACAGGAATCACCCCGGAGGGTTCACCCCTCCACTTT; CDR3: CSARDLTGITPEGSPLHF
length: 13; D: NA; V: TRBV11-1; size: NA; J: TRBJ2-4; DNA: TGTGCCAGCAGCAGACAGGGAGGAAACATTCAGTACTTC; CDR3: CASSRQGGNIQYF
length: 16; D: NA; V: TRBV6-2/TRBV6-3; size: many; J: TRBJ1-6; DNA: TGTGCCAGCCATCCCGGCTGGACAGCGTATAATTCACCCCTCCACTTT; CDR3: CASHPGWTAYNSPLHF
length: 14; D: NA; V: TRBV5-6; size: many; J: TRBJ2-7; DNA: TGTGCCAGCAGCTTATCGGACATCCCCTTTGAGGTGCACTTC; CDR3: CASSLSDIPFEVHF
length: 15; D: NA; V: TRBV5-5; size: many; J: TRBJ2-7; DNA: TGTGCCAGCAGCCCCTCGGTGAGTAGTTCCTACGAGCAGTACTTC; CDR3: CASSPSVSSSYEQYF
length: 14; D: NA; V: TRBV10-3; size: NA; J: TRBJ2-5; DNA: TGTGCCATCAGCCTTGACAGGTTCCAAGAGACCCAGTGCTTC; CDR3: CAISLDRFQETQCF
length: 14; D: NA; V: TRBV3-1; size: many; J: TRBJ1-1; DNA: TGTGCCAGCAGCCAAGAATTAAGTTTCACTGAAGCTTTCTTT; CDR3: CASSQELSFTEAFF
length: 17; D: NA; V: TRBV4-1; size: few; J: TRBJ1-1; DNA: TGCGCCAGCAGCCACTCTCTCACAGGGTCCCTTGACACTGAAGCTTTCTTT; CDR3: CASSHSLTGSLDTEAFF
length: 14; D: TRBD1; V: TRBV6-5; size: many; J: TRBJ2-7; DNA: TGTGCCAGCAGTTACGGGGACAGGGGCTACGAGCAGTACTTC; CDR3: CASSYGDRGYEQYF
length: 15; D: NA; V: TRBV28; size: many; J: TRBJ2-7; DNA: TGTGCCAGCAGGAAACCGGGACGTGCGTCCTACGAGCAGTACTTC; CDR3: CASRKPGRASYEQYF
length: 15; D: TRBD2; V: TRBV28; size: many; J: TRBJ2-5; DNA: TGTGCCAGCAGCCTCTTAGCGGGAGGGGAAGAGACCCAGTACTTC; CDR3: CASSLLAGGEETQYF
length: 13; D: TRBD1; V: TRBV7-8; size: NA; J: TRBJ1-1; DNA: TGTGCCAGCAGCTTCAGGGGGAGGACTGAAGCTTTCTTT; CDR3: CASSFRGRTEAFF
length: 13; D: NA; V: TRBV2; size: few; J: TRBJ1-5; DNA: TGTGCCAGCTCATGGGGGCCAAATCAGCCCCAGCATTTT; CDR3: CASSWGPNQPQHF
length: 14; D: TRBD1; V: TRBV12-3/TRBV12-4; size: many; J: TRBJ1-2; DNA: TGTGCCAGCAGCCCCTGGGACAGACAAAATGGCTACACCTTC; CDR3: CASSPWDRQNGYTF
length: 14; D: NA; V: TRBV12-3/TRBV12-4; size: few; J: TRBJ2-2; DNA: TGTGCCAGCACCTCGGGCTTGGCCACCGGGGAGCTGTTTTTT; CDR3: CASTSGLATGELFF
length: 17; D: TRBD1; V: TRBV20-1; size: many; J: TRBJ1-5; DNA: TGCAGTGCTAGGAAACAGGGGGCGGGTTATGGAAATCAGCCCCAGCATTTT; CDR3: CSARKQGAGYGNQPQHF
length: 15; D: NA; V: TRBV28; size: many; J: TRBJ2-2; DNA: TGTGCCAGCAGTTTATTTGTCAGGGACACCGGGGAGCTGTTTTTT; CDR3: CASSLFVRDTGELFF
length: 12; D: TRBD1; V: TRBV6-5; size: many; J: TRBJ2-2; DNA: TGTGCCAGCCTAACAGGGGTGGGAGAGCTGTTTTTT; CDR3: CASLTGVGELFF
length: 13; D: NA; V: TRBV28; size: many; J: TRBJ2-7; DNA: TGTGCCAGCAGTTTATACGGGGTATACGAGCAGTACTTC; CDR3: CASSLYGVYEQYF
length: 15; D: NA; V: TRBV20-1; size: many; J: TRBJ1-1; DNA: TGCAGTGCCGAGGGGCGGCGGCTAGTTAACACTGAAGCTTTCTTT; CDR3: CSAEGRRLVNTEAFF
length: 14; D: NA; V: TRBV2; size: many; J: TRBJ1-1; DNA: TGTGCCAGCAGTGAGTCGTACGGAAGCACTGAAGCTTTCTTT; CDR3: CASSESYGSTEAFF
length: 16; D: NA; V: TRBV28; size: many; J: TRBJ2-7; DNA: TGTGCCAGCAGTACCCCCGGGACAAAAGATCGCTACGAGCAGTACTTC; CDR3: CASSTPGTKDRYEQYF
length: 15; D: NA; V: TRBV29-1; size: few; J: TRBJ2-7; DNA: TGCAGCGTTGAAGCCGGGGGAGGGGGGACCTACGAGCAGTACTTC; CDR3: CSVEAGGGGTYEQYF
length: 19; D: NA; V: TRBV4-1; size: few; J: TRBJ1-2; DNA: TGCGCCAGCAGCCCCAAAACCATACGGACGGTTTCGCCTAACTATGGCTACACCTTC; CDR3: CASSPKTIRTVSPNYGYTF
length: 15; D: TRBD1; V: TRBV20-1; size: many; J: TRBJ1-6; DNA: TGCAGTGCTCTCAACACAGGGGCCAATAATTCACCCCTCCACTTT; CDR3: CSALNTGANNSPLHF
length: 17; D: TRBD1; V: TRBV4-1; size: few; J: TRBJ2-5; DNA: TGCGCCAGCAGCCAAGATCAACAGACAGGGGGGGAAGAGACCCAGTACTTC; CDR3: CASSQDQQTGGEETQYF
length: 16; D: NA; V: TRBV20-1; size: NA; J: TRBJ2-7; DNA: TGCAGTGCTAGACAGAGCCGAGGGGGGTTGTCCTACGAGCAGTACTTC; CDR3: CSARQSRGGLSYEQYF
length: 13; D: NA; V: TRBV19; size: many; J: TRBJ2-5; DNA: TGTGCCAGTAGTATTCGGGACTGGGAGACCCAGTACTTC; CDR3: CASSIRDWETQYF
length: 12; D: NA; V: TRBV10-1; size: many; J: TRBJ2-7; DNA: TGCGCCAGCAGTGGCAACAGACAGGAGCAGTACTTC; CDR3: CASSGNRQEQYF
length: 13; D: NA; V: TRBV28; size: many; J: TRBJ2-7; DNA: TGTGCCAGCAGTTTATTGAGTGCTGCGGAGCAGTACTTC; CDR3: CASSLLSAAEQYF
length: 10; D: NA; V: TRBV6-1; size: many; J: TRBJ2-7; DNA: TGTGCCAGTGTCGCCTACGAGCAGTACTTC; CDR3: CASVAYEQYF
length: 16; D: NA; V: TRBV20-1; size: NA; J: TRBJ2-7; DNA: TGCAGTGCTAGAGATATGAGGCGACTAGTTCTTGACGAGCAGTACTTC; CDR3: CSARDMRRLVLDEQYF
length: 15; D: TRBD2; V: TRBV5-1; size: many; J: TRBJ2-7; DNA: TGCGCCAGCAGCCCATCAGGGCGGGAGGGCGGCGAGCAGTACTTC; CDR3: CASSPSGREGGEQYF
length: 14; D: NA; V: TRBV6-2/TRBV6-3; size: many; J: TRBJ1-1; DNA: TGTGCCAGCAGTTCCCCCGCAGAGGCCACTGAAGCTTTCTTT; CDR3: CASSSPAEATEAFF